The subject of this entry is one TCR beta chain. Assay used: immunoSEQ multiplex PCR; TCRdb lists only in-frame clones, some missing. The sample lists about 86,000 clones, around nine tenths occurring once. This specimen comes from a study of control samples from healthy donors and cancer patients. J gave up 8 bases and V 4 bases, and 6 bases lay outside the gene matches. Per the germline V gene, CDR1 is SEHNR and CDR2 is FQNEAQ (reference sequence). The CDR3 covers 14 residues. The sequenced sample was PBMCs. This chain links TRBV7-9 with TRBJ1-4; 8 bases match TRBD1. The clonotype was recovered from a woman aged 45-59 years with colorectal cancer. This chain's CDR3 is CASSSDRALEKLFF. DNA for the CDR3: TGTGCCAGCAGCTCGGACAGGGCCTTAGAAAAACTGTTTTTT.